Listed below are T cell receptor beta chains from one sample, sequenced in a study of identical twins. Using its own MiXCR run on the 5' RACE reads, TCRdb lists one record per CDR3 protein. The data contain hundreds of thousands of distinct CDR3 sequences, roughly an eighth of them seen just once; the ten biggest clones take up around 6.9%. The same sample was also used in a study of yellow fever vaccine responses in identical twins.

What was sequenced was CD8+ T cells sorted from blood. Receptors were obtained from a woman aged 18-35 years in good health. Both conserved end residues are part of each CDR3. D genes are given only for firm matches. For some rows the clone size is stated as once, few or many, or as a class when expanded; others skip it.

CDR3aa: CASTPTGTKFYEQYF
CDR3nt: TGTGCCAGCACTCCAACAGGGACAAAATTCTACGAGCAGTACTTC
v_gene: TRBV28
d_gene: NA
abundance: NA
j_gene: TRBJ2-7

CDR3aa: CASGLSPDTIEAFF
CDR3nt: TGTGCTAGTGGTTTATCCCCCGATACCATTGAAGCTTTCTTT
v_gene: TRBV12-5
d_gene: NA
abundance: NA
j_gene: TRBJ1-1

CDR3aa: CASRTSGAVGLSGANVLTF
CDR3nt: TGTGCCAGCAGGACCAGCGGGGCAGTTGGCCTCTCTGGGGCCAACGTCCTGACTTTC
v_gene: TRBV28
d_gene: TRBD2
abundance: NA
j_gene: TRBJ2-6

CDR3aa: CASRTGLAGGFIYNEQFF
CDR3nt: TGTGCCAGCAGAACGGGACTAGCGGGGGGCTTCATTTACAATGAGCAGTTCTTC
v_gene: TRBV2
d_gene: TRBD2
abundance: NA
j_gene: TRBJ2-1

CDR3aa: CSASLLLNQPQHF
CDR3nt: TGCAGTGCTAGTCTACTCCTCAATCAGCCCCAGCATTTT
v_gene: TRBV20-1
d_gene: NA
abundance: few
j_gene: TRBJ1-5

CDR3aa: CASSLGRFSSYNEQFF
CDR3nt: TGTGCCAGCAGCTTAGGGCGTTTTAGCTCCTACAATGAGCAGTTCTTC
v_gene: TRBV7-2
d_gene: NA
abundance: NA
j_gene: TRBJ2-1

CDR3aa: CASNHGGRDEQFF
CDR3nt: TGTGCCAGCAATCACGGGGGGCGGGATGAGCAGTTCTTC
v_gene: TRBV12-3/TRBV12-4
d_gene: NA
abundance: few
j_gene: TRBJ2-1

CDR3aa: CASSLVGTDTEAFF
CDR3nt: TGTGCCAGCAGCTTAGTTGGGACTGACACTGAAGCTTTCTTT
v_gene: TRBV13
d_gene: NA
abundance: few
j_gene: TRBJ1-1

CDR3aa: CASSQEGGFIYNEQFF
CDR3nt: TGCGCCAGCAGCCAAGAAGGAGGGTTTATCTACAATGAGCAGTTCTTC
v_gene: TRBV4-1
d_gene: NA
abundance: many
j_gene: TRBJ2-1

CDR3aa: CSAGSGVYNEQFF
CDR3nt: TGCAGTGCCGGTAGCGGGGTATACAATGAGCAGTTCTTC
v_gene: TRBV20-1
d_gene: TRBD2
abundance: NA
j_gene: TRBJ2-1

CDR3aa: CASSPSRDRIGTEAFF
CDR3nt: TGTGCCAGCAGCCCCTCCCGAGACAGAATCGGCACTGAAGCTTTCTTT
v_gene: TRBV7-9
d_gene: NA
abundance: many
j_gene: TRBJ1-1

CDR3aa: CASSLAVTGTGAYEQYF
CDR3nt: TGTGCCAGCAGCTTAGCCGTAACGGGGACAGGGGCCTACGAGCAGTACTTC
v_gene: TRBV7-9
d_gene: TRBD1
abundance: few
j_gene: TRBJ2-7

CDR3aa: CASSGLDNEQFF
CDR3nt: TGTGCCAGCTCAGGTTTGGACAATGAGCAGTTCTTC
v_gene: TRBV7-3
d_gene: NA
abundance: NA
j_gene: TRBJ2-1

CDR3aa: CSAPALSGDTDTQYF
CDR3nt: TGCAGTGCCCCCGCCCTTAGCGGTGACACAGATACGCAGTATTTT
v_gene: TRBV20-1
d_gene: NA
abundance: NA
j_gene: TRBJ2-3

CDR3aa: CATSRDEQGWDEQFF
CDR3nt: TGTGCCACCAGCAGAGATGAACAGGGTTGGGATGAGCAGTTCTTC
v_gene: TRBV15
d_gene: NA
abundance: few
j_gene: TRBJ2-1

CDR3aa: CAISEPTYGEENYGYTF
CDR3nt: TGTGCCATCAGTGAGCCAACCTATGGGGAGGAGAACTATGGCTACACCTTC
v_gene: TRBV10-3
d_gene: NA
abundance: many
j_gene: TRBJ1-2

CDR3aa: CAISEVGGALETQYF
CDR3nt: TGTGCCATCAGTGAGGTCGGCGGGGCCCTAGAGACCCAGTACTTC
v_gene: TRBV10-3
d_gene: NA
abundance: many
j_gene: TRBJ2-5

CDR3aa: CASSTGGGETQYF
CDR3nt: TGTGCCAGCAGTACAGGGGGAGGGGAGACCCAGTACTTC
v_gene: TRBV13
d_gene: NA
abundance: NA
j_gene: TRBJ2-5

CDR3aa: CSALAGGPETQYF
CDR3nt: TGCAGTGCATTAGCGGGGGGGCCGGAGACCCAGTACTTC
v_gene: TRBV20-1
d_gene: TRBD2
abundance: NA
j_gene: TRBJ2-5

CDR3aa: CASKGMDTQYF
CDR3nt: TGTGCCAGCAAGGGTATGGATACGCAGTATTTT
v_gene: TRBV28
d_gene: NA
abundance: NA
j_gene: TRBJ2-3

CDR3aa: CASSLAVGRDEQFF
CDR3nt: TGCGCCAGCAGCTTGGCTGTGGGCCGCGATGAGCAGTTCTTC
v_gene: TRBV5-1
d_gene: NA
abundance: few
j_gene: TRBJ2-1

CDR3aa: CASSPGTFTGELFF
CDR3nt: TGTGCCAGCAGCCCCGGGACATTCACCGGGGAGCTGTTTTTT
v_gene: TRBV11-3
d_gene: NA
abundance: NA
j_gene: TRBJ2-2

CDR3aa: CASSQDPRPTGELFF
CDR3nt: TGTGCCAGCAGCCAAGATCCGCGGCCCACCGGGGAGCTGTTTTTT
v_gene: TRBV3-1
d_gene: NA
abundance: NA
j_gene: TRBJ2-2

CDR3aa: CASSLLSGRGDQPQHF
CDR3nt: TGTGCCAGCAGCTTACTTTCCGGCAGGGGAGATCAGCCCCAGCATTTT
v_gene: TRBV7-2
d_gene: NA
abundance: NA
j_gene: TRBJ1-5

CDR3aa: CASSVGGDMITGELFF
CDR3nt: TGTGCCAGCAGTGTAGGGGGGGACATGATCACCGGGGAGCTGTTTTTT
v_gene: TRBV25-1
d_gene: NA
abundance: NA
j_gene: TRBJ2-2

CDR3aa: CATSDSAPGLLGELFF
CDR3nt: TGTGCCACCAGTGATTCAGCCCCGGGACTCCTTGGGGAGCTGTTTTTT
v_gene: TRBV24-1
d_gene: NA
abundance: few
j_gene: TRBJ2-2

CDR3aa: CASGLVWGAGFGKNIQYF
CDR3nt: TGTGCTAGTGGTTTGGTATGGGGGGCCGGATTCGGCAAAAACATTCAGTACTTC
v_gene: TRBV12-5
d_gene: NA
abundance: NA
j_gene: TRBJ2-4